Listed below are T cell receptor beta chains from one sample, sequenced in a study of blood T cell repertoires in COVID-19. TCRdb keeps only in-frame clones here, not all; method: immunoSEQ multiplex PCR. The repertoire holds roughly 200,000 clones, with 85% to 90% as singletons. The sample taken for sequencing was peripheral blood. The receptors stem from a person between 65 and 80 years old with COVID-19, enrolled during active disease. Both conserved end residues are part of each CDR3. A D gene is named only where the DNA matches it firmly. Clone size is given for some rows only: seen once, a few or many times, or a class if the clone is expanded.

cdr3_aa cdr3_nt v_call clone_size d_call j_call
CASSVGNQPQHF TGTGCCAGCAGCGTCGGCAATCAGCCCCAGCATTTT TRBV6-2/TRBV6-3 . . TRBJ1-5
CASSPHLIGQGPRIAFF TGTGCCAGCAGCCCACATCTGATTGGACAGGGTCCACGTATAGCTTTCTTT TRBV7-3 . TRBD1 TRBJ1-1
CASSPRDRGTGELFF TGTGCCAGCAGCCCTCGAGACAGGGGAACCGGGGAGCTGTTTTTT TRBV3-1/TRBV3-2 . TRBD1 TRBJ2-2
CASSAHQRLLGETQYF TGTGCCAGCAGCGCCCATCAGCGGTTACTCGGGGAGACCCAGTACTTC TRBV7-2 . . TRBJ2-5
CASRAETNYGYTF TGTGCCAGCAGGGCAGAAACTAACTATGGCTACACCTTC TRBV6-1 . . TRBJ1-2
CASSPGRGFHF TGTGCCAGCAGCCCGGGGAGAGGATTTCACTTC TRBV3-1/TRBV3-2 . . TRBJ1-2
CASSDPGGRQGDYGYTF TGTGCCAGCAGTGATCCCGGGGGACGACAGGGTGACTATGGCTACACCTTC TRBV6-1 . TRBD1 TRBJ1-2
CASSPSTGGFGNTIYF TGTGCCAGCAGCCCCTCTACAGGGGGTTTTGGAAACACCATATATTTT TRBV3-1/TRBV3-2 . TRBD1 TRBJ1-3
CASSGTGARNNSPLHF TGTGCCAGCAGCGGGACAGGGGCGAGGAATAATTCACCCCTCCACTTT TRBV2 . TRBD1 TRBJ1-6
CASSPRDRSQFRF TGTGCCAGTAGTCCCCGGGACAGATCACAATTTCGCTTT TRBV19 . TRBD1 TRBJ1-1
CASSPRTAYEAFF TGTGCCAGTAGTCCCAGGACAGCTTATGAAGCTTTCTTT TRBV19 once . TRBJ1-1
CAWGQGDNSPLHF TGTGCCTGGGGACAGGGGGATAATTCACCCCTCCACTTT TRBV30 . TRBD1 TRBJ1-6
CASSPTSGIDNEQFF TGTGCCAGCAGCCCAACTAGCGGGATCGACAATGAGCAGTTCTTC TRBV5-4 . TRBD2 TRBJ2-1
CASSLATVSETQYF TGTGCCAGCAGCCTCGCGACAGTTTCTGAGACCCAGTACTTC TRBV6-5 . . TRBJ2-5
CASSLDSGRVREAFF TGTGCCAGCAGCTTAGATTCCGGTCGGGTGCGTGAAGCTTTCTTT TRBV11-2 . . TRBJ1-1
CASSQVSGGASTDTQYF TGTGCCAGCAGCCAAGTTAGCGGGGGGGCTAGCACAGATACGCAGTATTTT TRBV3-1/TRBV3-2 . TRBD2 TRBJ2-3
CASSLSLGLGGAFTYEQYF TGTGCCAGCAGTTTATCCCTCGGACTTGGGGGGGCCTTTACCTACGAGCAGTACTTC TRBV28 . . TRBJ2-7
CASSRDRLTNEKLFF TGTGCCAGTAGTCGGGACAGACTAACTAATGAAAAACTGTTTTTT TRBV19 . TRBD1 TRBJ1-4
CASSGGQGSYGYTF TGCGCCAGCAGCGGCGGACAGGGGAGCTATGGCTACACCTTC TRBV4-3 . TRBD1 TRBJ1-2
CASSQDLGGLSTEAFF TGCGCCAGCAGCCAAGATTTGGGGGGTTTGAGCACTGAAGCTTTCTTT TRBV4-1 . . TRBJ1-1
CASSSPWGRGETQYF TGTGCCAGCAGCTCCCCTTGGGGGCGAGGCGAGACCCAGTACTTC TRBV5-5 . . TRBJ2-5
CASSLGGTVNSPLHF TGTGCCAGCAGTTTGGGCGGGACAGTTAATTCACCCCTCCACTTT TRBV27 . TRBD1 TRBJ1-6
CASSEAGGGYTF TGCGCCAGCAGCGAAGCAGGGGGTGGCTACACCTTC TRBV5-1 . TRBD1 TRBJ1-2
CASSIDVGRQETQYF TGTGCCAGTAGTATAGATGTGGGGAGGCAAGAGACCCAGTACTTC TRBV19 . . TRBJ2-5
CASKNQREGLEQFF TGTGCCAGCAAGAACCAGCGGGAGGGCCTTGAGCAGTTCTTC TRBV6-1 . TRBD2 TRBJ2-1
CAWNAGVNTEAFF TGTGCCTGGAACGCAGGGGTGAACACTGAAGCTTTCTTT TRBV30 . . TRBJ1-1
CASSFGNTGELFF TGCGCCAGCAGCTTCGGGAACACCGGGGAGCTGTTTTTT TRBV5-1 few . TRBJ2-2
CAGGGVRPSPLHF TGTGCCGGTGGGGGGGTCCGTCCTTCACCCCTCCACTTT TRBV6-6 . . TRBJ1-6
CASSPRVGPEAFF TGTGCCAGCAGCCCGAGGGTTGGGCCTGAAGCTTTCTTT TRBV9 . . TRBJ1-1
CASSLKGQIDYYEQYF TGCGCCAGCAGCTTGAAGGGACAGATTGATTATTACGAGCAGTACTTC TRBV5-1 . TRBD1 TRBJ2-7
CASSHLKRGALADTQYF TGTGCCAGCAGCCACCTAAAGCGGGGGGCGCTTGCAGATACGCAGTATTTT TRBV3-1/TRBV3-2 . TRBD2 TRBJ2-3
CASSTRTGERETQYF TGTGCCAGCAGCACCCGGACAGGCGAACGAGAGACCCAGTACTTC TRBV7-9 . TRBD1 TRBJ2-5
CASRRQGSYEQYF TGTGCCAGCAGGAGACAGGGCTCCTACGAGCAGTACTTC TRBV27 . TRBD1 TRBJ2-7
CASSQGGLALGNTIYF TGTGCCAGCTCCCAAGGTGGGCTAGCTCTTGGAAACACCATATATTTT TRBV28 . . TRBJ1-3
CASSHGETQYF TGTGCCAGCAGTCACGGGGAGACCCAGTACTTC TRBV28 . . TRBJ2-5
CASSHRQGLTDTQYF TGTGCCAGCAGCCACCGACAGGGGCTCACAGATACGCAGTATTTT TRBV7-9 . TRBD1 TRBJ2-3
CASSLRGPSNTGELFF TGTGCCAGCAGCCTCAGGGGTCCTTCGAACACCGGGGAGCTGTTTTTT TRBV3-1/TRBV3-2 . . TRBJ2-2
CASSQDLSRGIPYEQYF TGTGCCAGCAGCCAAGACCTCTCGAGGGGGATCCCCTACGAGCAGTACTTC TRBV3-1/TRBV3-2 . . TRBJ2-7
CASRYDRGGLYEQYF TGTGCCAGCAGGTATGACAGGGGCGGCCTCTACGAGCAGTACTTC TRBV11-2 once TRBD1 TRBJ2-7
CASSLEETQYF TGTGCCAGTAGTCTCGAAGAGACCCAGTACTTC TRBV19 once . TRBJ2-5
CASSEQGVRAGANVLTF TGTGCCAGCAGTGAACAGGGGGTAAGGGCTGGGGCCAACGTCCTGACTTTC TRBV9 . TRBD1 TRBJ2-6
CASSQNRGTSYGYTF TGCGCCAGCAGCCAAAACAGGGGCACGAGCTATGGCTACACCTTC TRBV4-3 . TRBD1 TRBJ1-2